This entry lists 8 T cell receptor beta chains sequenced from one sample in a study of lymphopenia after photon versus proton radiotherapy. Produced via immunoSEQ multiplex PCR; TCRdb's table is partial and in-frame only. The sample consists of tens of thousands of clones, around 85% of them appearing once. The specimen was peripheral blood, collected from a patient treated with proton-based radiotherapy. The receptors here all came from a man between 60 and 75 years old with pancreatic cancer.

The rearrangement uses TRBV7-8 and TRBJ2-7, with D hard to call. Trimming took 5 bases from V and 5 from J, leaving 10 bases between them. The V gene's germline CDR1 is SGHVS and CDR2 FQNEAQ. The CDR3 sequence is 12 residues long. CDR3 in amino acids: CASSRYRDEQYF. The CDR3 DNA reads as TGTGCCAGCAGCAGATATCGTGACGAGCAGTACTTC.

V is TRBV5-1 and J is TRBJ2-3; 9 bases align to TRBD1. The V gene end was trimmed by 6 bases and the J gene end by 2 bases; junction bases not matched to a gene: 7. CDR1 is SGHRS, CDR2 YFSETQ, per germline. The CDR3 extends over 15 amino acids. The CDR3: CASNPGTGLTDTQYF. The CDR3 DNA sequence: TGCGCCAGCAACCCCGGGACAGGGCTCACAGATACGCAGTATTTT.

V gene TRBV4-2 combines with J gene TRBJ2-7; maybe TRBD1 (6 bases). Germline V gene data show CDR1 as LGHNA and CDR2 as YNFKEQ. Trimming removed 5 bases from V and 6 bases from J, with 20 bases in between. The CDR3 length is 15 residues. The DNA of the CDR3 is TGTGCCAGCAGCGACCTGGACAGTTTAGGAAGCGAGCAGTACTTC. Translating it yields CASSDLDSLGSEQYF.

The chain recombines TRBV4-2 with TRBJ2-6, with D possibly matching TRBD1 (8 bases). Germline V gene lookup returns CDR1 LGHNA and CDR2 YNFKEQ. This CDR3 is 20 amino acids long. Trimming removed 1 base at V and 1 base at J, with 20 bases between. The CDR3 DNA reads TGTGCCAGCAGCCAAGTTGGAAGCGGGACAGGATTATCTGGGGCCAACGTCCTGACTTTC. Translating it yields CASSQVGSGTGLSGANVLTF.

The chain links TRBV7-2 to TRBJ2-7, with D possibly being TRBD1 or TRBD2 (5 bases each). Germline CDR1 is SGHTA and CDR2 is FQGNSA. The CDR3 is made up of 14 amino acids. The V gene lost 5 bases and the J gene lost 2 bases, with 13 bases spanning the gap. The CDR3 reads CASSTRDRAYEQYF. The CDR3, as DNA: TGTGCCAGCAGCACCCGGGACCGAGCCTACGAGCAGTACTTC. Looking up the rest from reference TRBV7-2 and TRBJ2-7 gives the full variable domain: GAGVSQSPSNKVTEKGKDVELRCDPISGHTALYWYRQSLGQGLEFLIYFQGNSAPDKSGLPSDRFSAERTGGSVSTLTIQRTQQEDSAVYLCASSTRDRAYEQYFGPGTRLTVT.

The gene calls are TRBV4-1 and TRBJ2-1; 11 bases map to TRBD2. The V gene's germline CDR1 is MGHRA and CDR2 YSYEKL. This CDR3 comprises 18 residues. J was trimmed by 7 bases and V by 1 base; bases with no gene match: 12. This CDR3 reads CASSQASSGRLFWNEQFF. The CDR3 DNA follows: TGCGCCAGCAGCCAAGCTTCTAGCGGGAGGTTATTCTGGAATGAGCAGTTCTTC.

V usage is TRBV5-1 and J usage is TRBJ2-3; D call uncertain. Germline values: CDR1 SGHRS, CDR2 YFSETQ. The CDR3 loop spans 13 amino acids. V was trimmed by 0 bases and J by 7 bases, leaving 9 bases between them. CDR3 residues: CASSLVTFNTQYF. The CDR3 DNA sequence: TGCGCCAGCAGCTTGGTGACTTTCAATACGCAGTATTTT.

The CDR3 loop is CASSLSTGELFF. The CDR3, as DNA: TGTGCCAGCAGTTTAAGCACCGGGGAGCTGTTTTTT. The genes are TRBV28 and TRBJ2-2, with D unresolved. CDR3 length: 12 amino acids. Trimming pared 2 bases from V and 4 bases from J, leaving 2 bases between. Germline loops: CDR1 MDHEN, CDR2 SYDVKM.